The 8 T cell receptor beta chains in this list originate from one sample, sequenced in a study of vaccination and CD4 T cells after COVID-19. TCRdb redid the calling of the PCR reads with MiXCR, one entry per CDR3 protein. In the table there are roughly 22,000 distinct CDR3 sequences, about 57% of which are singletons. The specimen was CD4+ T cells from blood, collected before SARS-CoV-2 vaccination. These receptors were taken from a human donor who had recovered from COVID-19.

The chain uses TRBV28 and TRBJ1-5, with D tentatively TRBD1 (5 bases). The CDR3 is 14 residues long. V lost 5 bases, J lost 6 bases, and 14 bases lay in between. Germline CDR1 and CDR2: MDHEN and SYDVKM. In nucleotides, the CDR3 is TGTGCCAGCAGTCCAGGGAAACGGTTTCAGCCCCAGCATTTT. It encodes CASSPGKRFQPQHF.

The J gene is TRBJ1-6, the V gene TRBV20-1, with 7 bases aligning to TRBD1. Germline assignment: CDR1 DFQATT and CDR2 SNEGSKA (reference sequence). This CDR3 contains 15 residues. The V segment lost 6 bases and the J segment 5 bases; nucleotides outside the gene matches: 10. CDR3: CSAHPSTGNNSPLHF. CDR3 coding DNA: TGCAGTGCCCACCCATCGACAGGGAATAATTCACCCCTCCACTTT.

CDR3 sequence reads: CASSLGGGTEKLFF. The CDR3 bases are TGTGCCAGCAGCTTAGGGGGAGGAACCGAAAAACTGTTTTTT. This rearrangement joins TRBV11-2 to TRBJ1-4; D is ambiguous. Between the trimmed V and J ends, which lost 1 base and 8 bases, there was a span of 11 bases. Germline V gene data show CDR1 as SGHAT and CDR2 as FQNNGV. The CDR3 is 14 amino acids.

V and J are TRBV30 and TRBJ2-5; D gene unclear. V was clipped by 4 bases and J by 9 bases, with 18 bases between them. Per germline, CDR1 GTSNPN and CDR2 SVGIG (reference sequence). The CDR3 totals 13 residues. The CDR3 sequence is CAWNNRADGAQYF. The CDR3 DNA follows: TGTGCCTGGAACAACCGGGCCGATGGGGCCCAGTACTTC.

This clonotype was detected a few times. This CDR3 reads CAWHRGPNTEAFF. The CDR3 DNA sequence: TGTGCCTGGCACAGGGGACCAAACACTGAAGCTTTCTTT. This chain uses TRBV30 with TRBJ1-1, with 7 bases fitting TRBD1. Germline CDR1 GTSNPN, CDR2 SVGIG (reference sequence). The CDR3 is 13 amino acids. Trimming at V came to 5 bases and at J to 2 bases, leaving 5 bases not matched to a gene.

The V call is TRBV27, the J call TRBJ2-5, with 8 positions matching TRBD1. After removal of 2 bases from V and 5 bases from J, the junction contained 7 bases not matched to a gene. Looked up from germline, CDR1 is MNHEY and CDR2 is SMNVEV (reference sequence). This CDR3 is built from 15 residues. The CDR3, as DNA: TGTGCCAGCAGTTTACAGACAGGGGCCTATGAGACCCAGTACTTC. It is translated as CASSLQTGAYETQYF.

The chain has TRBV7-9 and TRBJ1-2, with a weak D call TRBD1 (6 bases). Trimming cost V 5 bases and J 2 bases, with 21 bases left between them. Germline CDR1 and CDR2: SEHNR and FQNEAQ (reference sequence). This CDR3 is 17 amino acids long. The CDR3 loop reads CASSTSGGGLWNYGYTF. CDR3 nucleotide sequence: TGTGCCAGCAGCACCTCGGGGGGGGGGCTTTGGAACTATGGCTACACCTTC.

The genes are TRBV7-2 and TRBJ2-7, with 7 nucleotides matching TRBD2. CDR1 and CDR2 (germline): SGHTA, FQGNSA. The CDR3 has 15 residues. Unmatched junction bases numbered 9, after V lost 1 base and J lost 6 bases. CDR3 nucleotide sequence: TGTGCCAGCAGCTTAGGAGCGGGGTCTATTGGCGAGCAGTACTTC. Protein sequence: CASSLGAGSIGEQYF.